This T cell receptor beta chain was observed in a study of blood T cell repertoires in COVID-19. This clone was seen a single time. CDR1 and CDR2 from the germline V gene are LNHDA and SQIVND (reference sequence). This CDR3 region has 14 residues. Trimming cost V 4 bases and J 6 bases; bases outside gene matches: 4. The protocol was immunoSEQ multiplex PCR, while the TCRdb copy is restricted to in-frame clones and leaves out a portion. The sample has more than 140,000 clones, 88% seen once. This chain uses TRBV19 with TRBJ1-5; 9 bases agree with TRBD1. The receptor was derived from a woman aged 55-70 years with acute or convalescent COVID-19. Sequenced sample: peripheral blood. The CDR3 sequence is CASSTGTGFQPQHF. The CDR3 region has the DNA TGTGCCAGTAGTACCGGGACAGGGTTTCAGCCCCAGCATTTT. Full variable domain (missing parts from reference TRBV19 and TRBJ1-5): DGGITQSPKYLFRKEGQNVTLSCEQNLNHDAMYWYRQDPGQGLRLIYYSQIVNDFQKGDIAEGYSVSREKKESFPLTVTSAQKNPTAFYLCASSTGTGFQPQHFGDGTRLSIL.